This T cell receptor (beta chain) was observed in a study of OX40 agonist ivuxolimab in advanced cancers. Findings of the study overall: Also showing low normalized T-cell clonal expansion were some of the nonresponders. Clonal expansion in partial responders at 0.1-3.0 mg/kg ranked among the lowest. Antigen specificity of clonally expanded peripheral T cells was not established. At 0.1 to 3.0 mg/kg and by week 6, clonal expansion occurred in CD4+ and CD8+ blood T cells.

This CDR3 region has 12 residues. The V end was cut by 4 bases, the J end by 2 bases, with 6 bases between. Germline CDR1 reads MNHNS; CDR2 reads SASEGT. The protocol was immunoSEQ multiplex PCR, while the TCRdb copy is restricted to in-frame clones and leaves out a portion. Of around 30,000 clones in the sample, approximately 85% are singletons; the top ten hold 58%. Comment on this clone: Its antigen is not known.

The sequencing used CD4+ or CD8+ T cells sorted from blood, collected in a trial of the OX40 agonist ivuxolimab. The sequence was obtained from an adult with an advanced solid tumor such as melanoma, head and neck, liver or kidney cancer. The chain couples TRBV6-1 to TRBJ2-7; D gene unclear. DNA for the CDR3: TGTGCCAGCAGTGTAACAGCCTACGAGCAGTACTTC. This sequence encodes CASSVTAYEQYF.